The rows below give T cell receptor beta chains drawn from one sample of a study of naive and memory T cell subsets. TCRdb analysed the UMI-ligation and nested PCR reads with MiXCR anew, one entry per CDR3 protein. The table includes around 83,000 distinct CDR3 sequences, approximately 11% detected once. Sequencing was carried out using naive CD4+ T cells from blood. Receptor source: a human donor in good health. The CDR3 runs from the conserved cysteine through the conserved F or W. Clone size is stated in some rows and not others, as once, few, many or a class when expanded.

CDR3	J	V	size
CASSRSSGGSYNEQFF	TRBJ2-1	TRBV7-3	.
CASSESRASGIDTQYF	TRBJ2-3	TRBV12-3/TRBV12-4	few
CAWSADFNGELFF	TRBJ2-2	TRBV30	few
CASSPQEGQPQHF	TRBJ1-5	TRBV7-9	few
CASSLAGRAFEQYF	TRBJ2-7	TRBV7-2	few
CSARLVISDTQYF	TRBJ2-3	TRBV20-1	many
CASSLMARSNNEQFF	TRBJ2-1	TRBV27	few
CASSQDVGGGSREQYF	TRBJ2-7	TRBV3-1	many
CASSEGLVSDEQFF	TRBJ2-1	TRBV2	.
CASSLDRMDGYTF	TRBJ1-2	TRBV7-9	few
CASSLEPAGEQFF	TRBJ2-1	TRBV7-2	.
CASSFMSSGNTIYF	TRBJ1-3	TRBV12-3/TRBV12-4	.
CASSLTLTSSYNEQFF	TRBJ2-1	TRBV5-1	many
CASSLGNTQYF	TRBJ2-3	TRBV12-3/TRBV12-4	.
CASSHARLGVSGNTIYF	TRBJ1-3	TRBV3-1	few
CAWSRETITDTQYF	TRBJ2-3	TRBV30	.
CSVKHTEAFF	TRBJ1-1	TRBV29-1	few
CASSYWDRAYNEQFF	TRBJ2-1	TRBV27	few
CASSHTGTSSYEQYF	TRBJ2-7	TRBV4-2	many
CATSDLDGGSSTDTQYF	TRBJ2-3	TRBV24-1	.
CASSFDRNTEAFF	TRBJ1-1	TRBV5-1	.
CASSLVSSGGGDTQYF	TRBJ2-3	TRBV5-1	.
CASSSDRRNTDTQYF	TRBJ2-3	TRBV12-3/TRBV12-4	.
CASSLGDRPTDTQYF	TRBJ2-3	TRBV11-3	few
CASSLENVGDTNEKLFF	TRBJ1-4	TRBV5-1	.
CAWGIGLRNSPLHF	TRBJ1-6	TRBV30	.
CSVRGYRRETQYF	TRBJ2-5	TRBV29-1	many
CASSRTSGAGKGFF	TRBJ2-1	TRBV21-1	.
CASRLDGTYEQYF	TRBJ2-7	TRBV12-3/TRBV12-4	few
CASSPLPSSGGRKEQYF	TRBJ2-7	TRBV7-2	many